A selection of T cell receptor beta chains follows, all from one sample in a study of blood T cell repertoires in COVID-19. Method: immunoSEQ multiplex PCR; TCRdb's copy keeps in-frame clones and lacks some. The sample lists some 220,000 clones, roughly four fifths seen once, with 4% to 4.5% in the top ten. The sample taken for sequencing was peripheral blood. The receptors were sampled from a man aged 45-65 years with acute or convalescent COVID-19. Each CDR3 is given with its conserved first and last residue. Fields, in order: V gene, J gene, D gene, clone size, CDR3 DNA, CDR3 protein. The D gene is left open where the match is weak. Clone size is shown for a subset of rows, as once, few, many or a class of expanded clone.

TRBV12-3/TRBV12-4	TRBJ2-1	-	-	TGTGCCAGCAGTTTCTTTCACAATGAGCAGTTCTTC	CASSFFHNEQFF
TRBV9	TRBJ2-7	-	-	TGTGCCAGCAGCGTAGCACAGGTCGCCTACGAGCAGTACTTC	CASSVAQVAYEQYF
TRBV7-2	TRBJ1-2	-	-	TGTGCCAGCAGCTTGGGCAGGGCAAATGGCTACACCTTC	CASSLGRANGYTF
TRBV9	TRBJ2-1	-	-	TGTGCCAGCAGCGTAGGGGCTAGCGACTACAATGAGCAGTTCTTC	CASSVGASDYNEQFF
TRBV4-2	TRBJ2-1	TRBD1	-	TGTGCCAGCGAACCGGGACAGGGGGCCTTCAATGAGCAGTTCTTC	CASEPGQGAFNEQFF
TRBV27	TRBJ2-1	-	few	TGTGCCAGCAGTTTGGGTCTAGCGAACAATGAGCAGTTCTTC	CASSLGLANNEQFF
TRBV4-1	TRBJ1-2	-	-	TGCGCCAGCAGATCCCCAGGCACCCAAGGCTATGGCTACACCTTC	CASRSPGTQGYGYTF
TRBV9	TRBJ1-5	-	-	TGTGCCAGCAGCAAGGACAGCCTCCCGATGGGCAATCAGCCCCAGCATTTT	CASSKDSLPMGNQPQHF
TRBV30	TRBJ2-3	-	-	TGTGCCTGGAGTCCCGGTTATACGCAGTATTTT	CAWSPGYTQYF
TRBV6-5	TRBJ1-1	-	-	TGTGCCAGTCAGATGAACACTGAAGCTTTCTTT	CASQMNTEAFF
TRBV28	TRBJ2-7	TRBD2	-	TGTGCCAGCAGACCCCCTCCGGGAGGGCCTTCCTACGAGCAGTACTTC	CASRPPPGGPSYEQYF
TRBV28	TRBJ2-7	-	-	TGTGCCAGCAGTTTAGGGGGCAGGGTGTACGAGCAGTACTTC	CASSLGGRVYEQYF
TRBV28	TRBJ1-5	-	-	TGTGCCAGCAGTCGACAACAGGGAAACAATCAGCCCCAGCATTTT	CASSRQQGNNQPQHF
TRBV27	TRBJ2-3	TRBD1	-	TGTGCCAGCAGTTTACGAGGACAGGGGGCTTGGACAGATACGCAGTATTTT	CASSLRGQGAWTDTQYF
TRBV5-5	TRBJ1-6	-	once	TGTGCCAGCAGCTTGGGGGGGGGACTAAAGAATTCACCCCTCCACTTT	CASSLGGGLKNSPLHF
TRBV5-6	TRBJ2-4	TRBD2	-	TGTGCCAGCAGCTTCGGGTGGAGCGGGGAGGCCAAAAACATTCAGTACTTC	CASSFGWSGEAKNIQYF
TRBV21-1	TRBJ1-5	-	few	TGTGCCAGCAGCGGCGGGGTCAATCAGCCCCAGCATTTT	CASSGGVNQPQHF
TRBV4-1	TRBJ2-3	TRBD2	once	TGCGCCAGCAGCCTAAACTGGGCTAGCGGGGTGTATTTT	CASSLNWASGVYF
TRBV11-2	TRBJ1-6	-	-	TGTGCCAGCAGCTTAGGTCCGGGAGGGACTTCACCCCTCCACTTT	CASSLGPGGTSPLHF
TRBV18	TRBJ2-2	TRBD2	-	TGTGCCAGCTCGTCCCGACTAGCGGGGGGACCCGGGGAGCTGTTTTTT	CASSSRLAGGPGELFF
TRBV14	TRBJ1-3	TRBD1	-	TGTGCCAGCAGCCAGAGACAGGGGAGGCATGGAAACACCATATATTTT	CASSQRQGRHGNTIYF
TRBV18	TRBJ1-5	-	-	TGTGCCAGCTCAGTAACACAGGGCAGCAAGCCCCAGCATTTT	CASSVTQGSKPQHF
TRBV19	TRBJ2-7	TRBD2	-	TGTGCCAGTAGGGGACTAGCGGGAGGCACCTACGAGCAGTACTTC	CASRGLAGGTYEQYF
TRBV11-2	TRBJ1-3	TRBD1	-	TGTGCCAGCAGCCCCCCGACAGGGAGGACTGGAAACACCATATATTTT	CASSPPTGRTGNTIYF
TRBV2	TRBJ2-1	-	-	TGTGCCAGCTCTCTAGGGGATGAGCAGTTCTTC	CASSLGDEQFF
TRBV7-2	TRBJ1-3	TRBD1	-	TGTGCCAGCAGTACACGAAGACAGGGGAAGATATATTTT	CASSTRRQGKIYF
TRBV10-1	TRBJ2-2	-	few	TGCGCCAGCAGTGAGTCGACTCAAGGGGAGCTGTTTTTT	CASSESTQGELFF
TRBV11-2	TRBJ2-7	TRBD2	-	TGTGCCAGCAGCGTGGGGACTAGCGACTACGAGCAGTACTTC	CASSVGTSDYEQYF
TRBV7-8	TRBJ2-2	TRBD1	-	TGTGCCAGCAGCCTCGGGACAGGAAACACCGGGGAGCTGTTTTTT	CASSLGTGNTGELFF
TRBV27	TRBJ2-1	TRBD2	-	TGTGCCAGCAGTTTGGCGGGGGGGGGCTACAATGAGCAGTTCTTC	CASSLAGGGYNEQFF
TRBV23-1	TRBJ1-5	TRBD1	few	TGCGCCAGCAGTCATCGACAGGGGGTGAATCAGCCCCAGCATTTT	CASSHRQGVNQPQHF
TRBV19	TRBJ1-1	-	-	TGTGCCAGTAGTCCAGATAGGTTCCGCGGGGCTTTCTTT	CASSPDRFRGAFF
TRBV6-5	TRBJ2-5	TRBD1	-	TGTGCCAGCACCCCGCGGGGACAGGGCGAGGTGACCCAGTACTTC	CASTPRGQGEVTQYF
TRBV3-1/TRBV3-2	TRBJ2-1	TRBD2	-	TGTGCCAGCAGCCGCCGTCGTACTAGCGGGGGGGCCTGGGAGCAGTTCTTC	CASSRRRTSGGAWEQFF
TRBV2	TRBJ1-5	TRBD1	-	TGTGCCAGCAGCGCTGACAGGGGCAATCAGCCCCAGCATTTT	CASSADRGNQPQHF
TRBV5-1	TRBJ2-7	TRBD2	-	TGCGCCAGCAGCTTTGTTTACCAGCGGGACTCCTACGAGCAGTACTTC	CASSFVYQRDSYEQYF